The 30 T cell receptor beta chains below all came from one sample that was sequenced in a study of cytomegalovirus exposure and HLA in healthy donors. A multiplex PCR was run with 60 Vbeta primers and 13 Jbeta primers. Using immunoSEQ multiplex PCR, the repertoire was profiled, and TCRdb retains in-frame clones only, with some absent. The sample lists some 95,000 clones, 69% occurring once. Sequencing input: PBMCs. The receptors here all came from a female donor in good health and CMV-seronegative.

The chain couples TRBV30 to TRBJ2-3; perhaps TRBD1 as D (6 bases). The CDR3 is 14 residues long. The ends were cut back, 6 bases at V and 2 bases at J, with 15 bases in the middle. Germline loops: CDR1 GTSNPN, CDR2 SVGIG (reference sequence). CDR3 amino acids: CACDEGHSTDTQYF. CDR3 bases: TGTGCCTGTGACGAGGGACACTCCACAGATACGCAGTATTTT. The variable domain in full, with the rest retrieved from reference TRBV30 and TRBJ2-3, is SQTIHQWPATLVQPVGSPLSLECTVEGTSNPNLYWYRQAAGRGLQLLFYSVGIGQISSEVPQNLSASRPQDRQFILSSKKLLLSDSGFYLCACDEGHSTDTQYFGPGTRLTVL.

The rearrangement joins TRBV21-1 to TRBJ1-1; TRBD1, the D gene given by the table, was not confirmed from the DNA. TRBV21-1 is a listed pseudogene. The CDR3 runs 18 residues. The DNA for the CDR3 is TGTGCCAGCAGCAAGGTACGGACAGGGAACTCTGACGGCACTGAAGCTTTCTTT. As protein: CASSKVRTGNSDGTEAFF.

V and J are TRBV30 and TRBJ2-5; D perhaps matches TRBD2 (6 bases). Trimming removed 4 bases from V and 5 bases from J, with 20 bases in between. Per the germline V gene, CDR1 is GTSNPN and CDR2 is SVGIG (reference sequence). The CDR3 extends over 15 amino acids. CDR3 protein: CAWTKDSGVQETQYF. The CDR3 nucleotides read TGTGCCTGGACAAAAGATTCGGGGGTTCAGGAGACCCAGTACTTC.

The chain couples TRBV2 to TRBJ2-4; 8 nucleotides align to TRBD1. V lost 0 bases, J lost 4 bases, and 8 bases stayed unmatched. Per germline, CDR1 SNHLY and CDR2 FYNNEI. This CDR3 is built from 17 residues. CDR3 bases: TGTGCCAGCAGTGAAGCCCTTAGCAGGGGGCATAAAAACATTCAGTACTTC. Residues: CASSEALSRGHKNIQYF.

J is TRBJ1-4 and V is TRBV9; a weak D match, TRBD1 (6 bases). The CDR3 is 14 residues long. The V end lost 2 bases, the J end lost 4 bases, and 9 bases lay between the germline ends. CDR1 and CDR2 from the germline V gene are SGDLS and YYNGEE. The CDR3 DNA sequence: TGTGCCAGCAGCGTGACAGGTTTTAATGAAAAACTGTTTTTT. Amino acid sequence: CASSVTGFNEKLFF.

This chain uses TRBV29-1 with TRBJ2-5; TRBD2 matches 8 bases. CDR3 length: 14 amino acids. Germline CDR1 and CDR2: SQVTM and ANQGSEA. Losses at the gene ends were 5 bases for V and 2 bases for J; bases not matched to a gene: 7. CDR3 nucleotides: TGCAGCGTTTCGGGTGCGGGAGGACAAGAGACCCAGTACTTC. Protein product: CSVSGAGGQETQYF.

This clone was observed a single time. The genes are TRBV6-1 and TRBJ2-6; tentatively, D is TRBD1 (5 bases). This CDR3 has 16 residues. The V gene's germline CDR1 is MNHNS and CDR2 SASEGT. Trimming took off 2 bases at V and 1 base at J, with 9 bases between the two ends. The CDR3 coding sequence is TGTGCCAGCAGTGAAAGCGCAGGGTCTGGGGCCAACGTCCTGACTTTC. Amino acids: CASSESAGSGANVLTF.

The CDR3 region is CASSEGKIRGNTIYF. DNA for the CDR3: TGTGCCAGCAGTGAAGGGAAGATCAGGGGAAACACCATATATTTT. V usage is TRBV2 and J usage is TRBJ1-3; D is unclear. This CDR3 comprises 15 residues. Germline V gives CDR1 SNHLY, CDR2 FYNNEI. V lost 1 base to trimming and J lost 4 bases, with 11 bases between them.

This chain joins TRBV7-2 and TRBJ1-4; no clear D. Per the germline V gene, CDR1 is SGHTA and CDR2 is FQGNSA. This CDR3 region has 16 residues. V was shortened by 5 bases and J by 0 bases, with 13 bases between the two germline ends. The CDR3: CASSRQAFATNEKLFF. The CDR3 nucleotides are TGTGCCAGCAGCCGGCAGGCGTTTGCAACTAATGAAAAACTGTTTTTT.

V and J are TRBV28 and TRBJ1-2; D unclear. V lost 3 bases and J lost 7, with 18 bases in between. Germline lookup yields CDR1 MDHEN and CDR2 SYDVKM. The CDR3 consists of 15 residues. CDR3 protein: CASSFPGLDYCGYTF. The CDR3 bases are TGTGCCAGCAGTTTCCCGGGCCTCGACTATTGTGGCTACACCTTC.

The gene calls are TRBV28 and TRBJ1-1; D remains ambiguous. This CDR3 region has 13 residues. The germline V gene encodes CDR1 MDHEN and CDR2 SYDVKM. V lost 4 bases and J 4 bases, leaving 10 bases between the germline ends. The CDR3 loop is CASSWTRGTEAFF. In DNA form, the CDR3 reads TGTGCCAGCAGTTGGACCCGGGGCACTGAAGCTTTCTTT.

V is TRBV29-1 and J is TRBJ2-4; D is unresolved. Germline V lookup: CDR1 SQVTM, CDR2 ANQGSEA. Trimming cost V 1 base and J 7 bases, with 11 bases left between them. This CDR3 is 13 amino acids long. As DNA, the CDR3 is TGCAGCGTTGAAGGAAGTGGGCAGAACATTCAGTACTTC. Amino acids: CSVEGSGQNIQYF.

This chain uses TRBV13 with TRBJ2-7; 12 bases are a match to TRBD2. The germline V gene has CDR1 PRHDT and CDR2 FYEKMQ (reference sequence). The trim removed 5 bases at V and 3 bases at J, leaving 5 bases unmatched. CDR3 size: 15 residues. The CDR3 region is CASSPGTSGYYEQYF. The CDR3 DNA sequence: TGTGCCAGCAGCCCCGGGACTAGCGGGTACTACGAGCAGTACTTC. The full variable domain, completed using reference TRBV13 and TRBJ2-7, is AAGVIQSPRHLIKEKRETATLKCYPIPRHDTVYWYQQGPGQDPQFLISFYEKMQSDKGSIPDRFSAQQFSDYHSELNMSSLELGDSALYFCASSPGTSGYYEQYFGPGTRLTVT.

This clone has just a few counts. The chain combines TRBV7-9 with TRBJ1-6, with 7 positions matching TRBD1. Losses at the gene ends were 3 bases for V and 8 bases for J; bases not matched to a gene: 4. The length of the CDR3 is 14 residues. Per germline, CDR1 SEHNR and CDR2 FQNEAQ (reference sequence). In DNA form, the CDR3 reads TGTGCCAGCAGCTTGGGACAGAGTCATTCACCCCTCCACTTT. Translating gives CASSLGQSHSPLHF.

The V call is TRBV4-1, the J call TRBJ1-5; D unclear. CDR3 length: 13 amino acids. Per germline, CDR1 MGHRA and CDR2 YSYEKL. Trimming stripped 0 bases from V and 8 bases from J, with 8 bases between. The CDR3 DNA sequence: TGCGCCAGCAGCCAAGAATTGTCCGAGCCCCAGCATTTT. Its protein product is CASSQELSEPQHF.

The V and J genes are TRBV7-2 and TRBJ1-6; perhaps TRBD1 as D (6 bases). V was trimmed by 1 base and J by 7 bases, leaving 14 bases between them. The CDR3 runs to 16 residues. The germline gives CDR1 SGHTA, CDR2 FQGNSA. CDR3 loop: CASSLGRGAGNSPLHF. CDR3 DNA: TGTGCCAGCAGCTTAGGTCGGGGGGCAGGGAATTCACCCCTCCACTTT.

V gene TRBV29-1 combines with J gene TRBJ2-7; 11 nucleotides align to TRBD2. CDR1 and CDR2 from the germline V gene are SQVTM and ANQGSEA. Trimming removed 3 bases from V and 7 bases from J; junction bases left unmatched: 8. This CDR3 has 14 amino acids. The CDR3 region is CSVESTSGSLEQYF. The CDR3 nucleotides are TGCAGCGTTGAGTCCACTAGCGGGAGCTTAGAGCAGTACTTC.

V gene TRBV6-1 combines with J gene TRBJ2-5; 7 nucleotides line up with TRBD2. V lost 4 bases, J lost 5 bases, and 13 bases stayed unmatched. The CDR3 spans 16 residues. The germline CDR1 and CDR2 sequences are MNHNS and SASEGT. As DNA, the CDR3 is TGTGCCAGCAGTGCTTGGCTAGCGGATCCAAGGGAGACCCAGTACTTC. It yields the protein CASSAWLADPRETQYF.

This chain joins TRBV5-5 and TRBJ2-2; D may be TRBD1 (8 bases). V gave up 0 bases and J gave up 5 bases, with 17 bases separating them. Germline-derived CDR1 and CDR2 are SGHKS and YYEKEE (reference sequence). The CDR3 consists of 17 residues. CDR3 amino acids: CASSLDTNRGGTGELFF. CDR3 DNA: TGTGCCAGCAGCTTGGATACTAACAGGGGGGGTACCGGGGAGCTGTTTTTT.

J is TRBJ1-5 and V is TRBV2, with TRBD1 matching over 8 bases. Per germline, CDR1 SNHLY and CDR2 FYNNEI. This CDR3 contains 15 residues. The V segment lost 4 bases and the J segment 5 bases; nucleotides outside the gene matches: 7. In DNA form, the CDR3 reads TGTGCCAGCAGTGGGGGGGACAGGCAAGATCAGCCCCAGCATTTT. Amino acids: CASSGGDRQDQPQHF.

The chain recombines TRBV10-3 with TRBJ1-5; 7 bases agree with TRBD1. The CDR3 length is 13 residues. With V trimmed by 11 bases and J by 4 bases, 8 bases remained unmatched. Germline-derived CDR1 and CDR2 are ENHRY and SYGVKD. The CDR3 coding sequence is TGTGCCGCTAGGGGACAGCCTAATCAGCCCCAGCATTTT. This codes for CAARGQPNQPQHF.

This clone appeared once. V gene TRBV6-1 combines with J gene TRBJ1-2, with TRBD1 matching over 8 bases. The CDR3 is made up of 14 amino acids. From germline, CDR1 is MNHNS and CDR2 SASEGT. V gave up 3 bases and J gave up 6 bases; unmatched junction bases: 6. The CDR3 loop is CASSDRQGRDGYTF. CDR3 DNA sequence: TGTGCCAGCAGTGACCGACAGGGGCGGGATGGCTACACCTTC.

J is TRBJ2-2 and V is TRBV11-2; tentative D call: TRBD2 (5 bases). This CDR3 comprises 13 residues. Germline-derived CDR1 and CDR2 are SGHAT and FQNNGV. V lost 1 base to trimming and J lost 7 bases, with 7 bases between them. The CDR3 coding sequence is TGTGCCAGCAGCTTAGCGGGGATCGGGGAGCTGTTTTTT. This encodes CASSLAGIGELFF.

The chain links TRBV9 to TRBJ1-2; 7 bases are shared with TRBD1. Germline V gives CDR1 SGDLS, CDR2 YYNGEE. This CDR3 is built from 15 residues. V trimming: 2 bases; J trimming: 2 bases; junction bases outside the gene matches: 6. CDR3 sequence reads: CASSVSIQGNYGYTF. Written as DNA, the CDR3 is TGTGCCAGCAGCGTTTCCATACAGGGGAACTATGGCTACACCTTC.

The chain is built from TRBV7-2 and TRBJ1-1, with 8 bases that match TRBD1. This CDR3 spans 13 amino acids. The V gene's germline CDR1 is SGHTA and CDR2 FQGNSA. The V segment lost 4 bases and the J segment 5 bases; nucleotides outside the gene matches: 3. Written as DNA, the CDR3 is TGTGCCAGCAGCTATCACAGGGGGACTGAAGCTTTCTTT. It encodes CASSYHRGTEAFF.

The chain couples TRBV6-6 to TRBJ1-2; TRBD1 matches 11 bases. This CDR3 spans 15 amino acids. V lost 6 bases and J lost 3; bases outside the gene matches: 6. CDR1 is MNHNY, CDR2 SVGAGI, per germline (reference sequence). CDR3 coding DNA: TGTGCCAGCAGCGACCAGGGACAGGGGGACTATGGCTACACCTTC. This translates into CASSDQGQGDYGYTF.

This clone was seen a few times. The chain uses TRBV4-1 and TRBJ2-3; possible D gene TRBD1, 7 bases. This CDR3 comprises 15 residues. Germline V gene lookup returns CDR1 MGHRA and CDR2 YSYEKL. V lost 1 base, J lost 4 bases, and 12 bases lay in between. The CDR3 nucleotides are TGCGCCAGCAGCCAAGTCGGAGGGGGCGCAGATACGCAGTATTTT. This gives the protein CASSQVGGGADTQYF.

V gene TRBV6-1 combines with J gene TRBJ2-5; D unresolved. The CDR3 extends over 12 amino acids. Germline V gene sequence: CDR1 MNHNS, CDR2 SASEGT. V lost 4 bases and J lost 7, with 10 bases in between. CDR3 bases: TGTGCCAGCAGTGTTCGAGATGGGACCCAGTACTTC. Protein: CASSVRDGTQYF.

CDR3 DNA sequence: TGTGCCAGCAGTTGGCGGGGGTTGGACAATGAGCAGTTCTTC. This translates into CASSWRGLDNEQFF. The V gene is TRBV7-9, the J gene TRBJ2-1, with 7 positions matching TRBD2. The CDR3 covers 14 residues. Losses at the gene ends were 6 bases for V and 5 bases for J; bases not matched to a gene: 7. Germline V lookup: CDR1 SEHNR, CDR2 FQNEAQ (reference sequence).

This clone is a singleton in its sample. The chain combines TRBV9 with TRBJ1-2; no reliable D call. Trimming removed 3 bases from V and 1 base from J, with 7 bases in between. Per germline, CDR1 SGDLS and CDR2 YYNGEE. There are 13 residues in the CDR3. As DNA, the CDR3 is TGTGCCAGCAGCGAAACAGTTAACTATGGCTACACCTTC. It yields the protein CASSETVNYGYTF. Variable domain in full (rest from reference TRBV9 and TRBJ1-2): DSGVTQTPKHLITATGQRVTLRCSPRSGDLSVYWYQQSLDQGLQFLIQYYNGEERAKGNILERFSAQQFPDLHSELNLSSLELGDSALYFCASSETVNYGYTFGSGTRLTVV.